This is a list of T cell receptor beta chains from one sample in a study of blood T cell repertoires in COVID-19. Measured with immunoSEQ multiplex PCR; TCRdb has only the in-frame clones, and not every one. Of around 100,000 clones listed, around four fifths are singletons. Sequenced material: peripheral blood. All receptors come from a human donor in a cohort sampled during active COVID-19. CDR3s include the opening cysteine and the closing phenylalanine or tryptophan. A D gene is named only where the DNA matches it firmly. Size is omitted from some rows. Given values are once, few, many or a class for expanded clones.

abundance | j_gene | d_gene | v_gene | CDR3aa | CDR3nt
few | TRBJ2-7 | NA | TRBV11-2 | CASSPFLSYEQYF | TGTGCCAGCAGCCCTTTTTTATCCTACGAGCAGTACTTC
NA | TRBJ1-1 | TRBD1 | TRBV6-4 | CASSRKSGTGIKNTEAFF | TGTGCCAGCAGCCGCAAATCGGGGACAGGGATAAAGAACACTGAAGCTTTCTTT
once | TRBJ2-7 | TRBD1 | TRBV19 | CASSATGAARTYEQYF | TGTGCCAGTAGCGCGACAGGGGCCGCCCGGACCTACGAGCAGTACTTC
NA | TRBJ2-6 | TRBD1 | TRBV5-5 | CASSLRQGSGANVLTF | TGTGCCAGCAGCTTGAGACAGGGGAGTGGGGCCAACGTCCTGACTTTC
NA | TRBJ2-2 | TRBD1 | TRBV29-1 | CSAGDRGFGELFF | TGCAGCGCCGGGGACAGGGGTTTCGGGGAGCTGTTTTTT
NA | TRBJ1-5 | TRBD1 | TRBV5-1 | CASSPTTQDRENQPQHF | TGCGCCAGCAGCCCTACAACCCAGGACAGGGAAAATCAGCCCCAGCATTTT
NA | TRBJ2-3 | NA | TRBV11-3 | CASSLELAGDTQYF | TGTGCCAGCAGCTTAGAGCTGGCTGGAGATACGCAGTATTTT
few | TRBJ1-2 | TRBD1 | TRBV9 | CASSPQGGQSYGYTF | TGTGCCAGCAGCCCCCAGGGGGGACAGTCCTATGGCTACACCTTC
few | TRBJ1-2 | NA | TRBV5-1 | CASSLDSYGYTF | TGCGCCAGCAGCTTGGACAGCTATGGCTACACCTTC
NA | TRBJ2-1 | NA | TRBV7-2 | CASSLQLLPRGRSYNEQFF | TGTGCCAGCAGCTTACAGCTCCTCCCGCGGGGCCGCTCCTACAATGAGCAGTTCTTC
NA | TRBJ2-1 | TRBD2 | TRBV19 | CASSRASGGPYNEQFF | TGTGCCAGTAGTAGGGCTAGCGGGGGACCCTACAATGAGCAGTTCTTC
NA | TRBJ1-4 | NA | TRBV5-1 | CASSLADSTNEKLFF | TGCGCCAGCAGCTTGGCGGACTCAACTAATGAAAAACTGTTTTTT
NA | TRBJ1-5 | NA | TRBV7-6 | CASSLYGNQPQHF | TGTGCCAGCAGCCTCTACGGCAATCAGCCCCAGCATTTT
NA | TRBJ1-1 | NA | TRBV13 | CASSLWSRGRGNTEAFF | TGTGCCAGCAGCTTATGGAGCAGGGGTCGGGGGAACACTGAAGCTTTCTTT
NA | TRBJ2-5 | TRBD1 | TRBV30 | CAWSVTRGQRFRETQYF | TGTGCCTGGAGTGTAACGAGGGGGCAAAGGTTTAGGGAGACCCAGTACTTC
NA | TRBJ2-5 | NA | TRBV7-2 | CASSLRQLETQYF | TGTGCCAGCAGCTTACGACAGTTGGAGACCCAGTACTTC
NA | TRBJ1-2 | NA | TRBV18 | CASSPALGVGYGYTF | TGTGCCAGCTCACCAGCGCTCGGGGTTGGCTATGGCTACACCTTC
NA | TRBJ1-2 | TRBD1 | TRBV18 | CASSRDRARYGYTF | TGTGCCAGCTCACGGGACAGGGCGCGCTATGGCTACACCTTC
NA | TRBJ2-1 | NA | TRBV5-4 | CASSSQAGAYNEQFF | TGTGCCAGCAGCTCTCAGGCGGGGGCATACAATGAGCAGTTCTTC
NA | TRBJ2-2 | NA | TRBV5-1 | CASSLWDTRELFF | TGCGCCAGCAGCTTGTGGGACACCAGGGAGCTGTTTTTT
NA | TRBJ2-6 | NA | TRBV11-3 | CASSLGRGANVLTF | TGTGCCAGCAGCTTAGGTCGTGGGGCCAACGTCCTGACTTTC
NA | TRBJ2-1 | TRBD2 | TRBV6-1 | CASSERGPSSGGYNEQFF | TGTGCCAGCAGTGAACGGGGCCCGAGTAGCGGGGGTTACAATGAGCAGTTCTTC
NA | TRBJ2-7 | NA | TRBV2 | CASSDIDGIYEQYF | TGTGCCAGCAGTGATATAGACGGGATTTACGAGCAGTACTTC
NA | TRBJ2-7 | NA | TRBV7-8 | CASSFQGFYEQYF | TGTGCCAGCAGCTTCCAGGGCTTCTACGAGCAGTACTTC
NA | TRBJ2-5 | TRBD2 | TRBV3-1/TRBV3-2 | CASSPSGGGVTQYF | TGTGCCAGCAGTCCTAGCGGGGGGGGAGTGACCCAGTACTTC
NA | TRBJ2-5 | TRBD1 | TRBV2 | CANSATGAETQYF | TGTGCCAATTCGGCCACAGGGGCAGAGACCCAGTACTTC
NA | TRBJ2-4 | NA | TRBV19 | CASSEQSQNIQYF | TGTGCCAGTAGTGAACAGTCGCAAAACATTCAGTACTTC
NA | TRBJ1-5 | TRBD1 | TRBV27 | CASSLLGQGAGNQPQHF | TGTGCCAGCAGTTTATTGGGACAGGGGGCAGGCAATCAGCCCCAGCATTTT
NA | TRBJ1-5 | NA | TRBV4-1 | CASSQEEQNNQPQHF | TGCGCCAGCAGCCAAGAAGAACAAAACAATCAGCCCCAGCATTTT
NA | TRBJ2-7 | NA | TRBV24-1 | CATSDSGTHSSYEQYF | TGTGCCACCAGTGATTCCGGGACTCACTCCTCCTACGAGCAGTACTTC
NA | TRBJ1-1 | NA | TRBV6-2/TRBV6-3 | CASSYPRLEVGTEAFF | TGTGCCAGCAGTTACCCGAGGTTAGAAGTCGGGACTGAAGCTTTCTTT
NA | TRBJ2-7 | TRBD1 | TRBV19 | CASSSSQGSISEQYF | TGTGCCAGTAGTTCATCACAGGGGTCTATCTCCGAGCAGTACTTC
NA | TRBJ2-1 | NA | TRBV7-2 | CASSLSPSGAWENEQFF | TGTGCCAGCAGCTTATCGCCTTCAGGGGCGTGGGAAAATGAGCAGTTCTTC
NA | TRBJ2-7 | TRBD2 | TRBV7-9 | CASSSSTSSLEQYF | TGTGCCAGCAGCTCTTCGACTAGCAGTTTAGAGCAGTACTTC
NA | TRBJ2-1 | TRBD2 | TRBV3-1/TRBV3-2 | CASSPRTSVNEQFF | TGTGCCAGCAGCCCCCGGACTAGTGTCAATGAGCAGTTCTTC
NA | TRBJ2-1 | NA | TRBV19 | CASMGLTPGNEQFF | TGTGCCAGTATGGGACTGACGCCGGGCAATGAGCAGTTCTTC
NA | TRBJ1-4 | NA | TRBV11-1 | CASSLNRVDEKLFF | TGTGCCAGCAGCTTGAACAGGGTTGATGAAAAACTGTTTTTT
NA | TRBJ1-1 | TRBD1 | TRBV18 | CASSPGQGMNTEAFF | TGTGCCAGCTCGCCGGGACAGGGAATGAACACTGAAGCTTTCTTT
NA | TRBJ1-1 | NA | TRBV5-5 | CASSQNPLTTGTEAFF | TGTGCCAGCAGCCAAAACCCGCTTACAACGGGCACTGAAGCTTTCTTT
NA | TRBJ2-3 | TRBD2 | TRBV11-1 | CASSLNGLATDTQYF | TGTGCCAGCAGCTTGAATGGACTAGCCACAGATACGCAGTATTTT
NA | TRBJ1-6 | TRBD1 | TRBV6-2/TRBV6-3 | CASSYLQGARSPLHF | TGTGCCAGCAGTTACCTACAGGGGGCTAGGTCACCCCTCCACTTT
NA | TRBJ1-2 | TRBD1 | TRBV28 | CASSLGTGVYGYTF | TGTGCCAGCAGTTTAGGGACAGGCGTCTATGGCTACACCTTC
NA | TRBJ2-5 | NA | TRBV6-5 | CASRRTAGQETQYF | TGTGCCAGCAGGAGGACAGCGGGGCAAGAGACCCAGTACTTC